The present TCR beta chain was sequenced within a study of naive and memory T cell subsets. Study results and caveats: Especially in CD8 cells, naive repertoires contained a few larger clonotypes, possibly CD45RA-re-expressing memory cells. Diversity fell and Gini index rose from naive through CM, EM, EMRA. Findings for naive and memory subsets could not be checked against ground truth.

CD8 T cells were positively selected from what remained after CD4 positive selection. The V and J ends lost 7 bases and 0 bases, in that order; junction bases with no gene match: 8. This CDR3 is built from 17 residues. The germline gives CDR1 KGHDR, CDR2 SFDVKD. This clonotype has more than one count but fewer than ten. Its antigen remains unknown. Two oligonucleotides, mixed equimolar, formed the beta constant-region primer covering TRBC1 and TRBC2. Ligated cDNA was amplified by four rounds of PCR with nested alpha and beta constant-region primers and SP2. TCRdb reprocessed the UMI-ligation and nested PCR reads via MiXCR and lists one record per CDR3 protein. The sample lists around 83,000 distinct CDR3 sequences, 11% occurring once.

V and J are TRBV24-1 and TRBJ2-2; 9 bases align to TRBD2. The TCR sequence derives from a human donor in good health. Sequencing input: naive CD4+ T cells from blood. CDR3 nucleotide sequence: TGTGCCACCAGCAGACCCGGGACTAGCACGAACACCGGGGAGCTGTTTTTT. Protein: CATSRPGTSTNTGELFF.